Listed below are T cell receptor beta chains from one sample, sequenced in a study of blood T cell repertoires in COVID-19. Some clones are missing from TCRdb's copy, which holds only in-frame ones; the method was immunoSEQ multiplex PCR. The table lists a few hundred thousand clones, around 88% of them singletons. Sequencing used peripheral blood. These receptors were obtained from a man aged 80 or over with acute or convalescent COVID-19. Both conserved end residues are trimmed from each CDR3.

V gene	J gene	CDR3 protein
TRBV18	TRBJ1-5	ASSLGGRTGDQPQH
TRBV6-2/TRBV6-3	TRBJ2-1	ASSFFTSGVDEQF
TRBV7-9	TRBJ2-7	ASSDLTSGGYEQY
TRBV29-1	TRBJ2-1	SVGFGSPDNEQF
TRBV5-1	TRBJ2-3	ASSSNLGLDGITDTQY
TRBV7-2	TRBJ2-7	ASSLSSYEQY
TRBV15	TRBJ2-7	ATSRDRVNVGEQY
TRBV6-2/TRBV6-3	TRBJ1-2	ASSLLPGTGYGYT
TRBV28	TRBJ2-7	ASNEAFYEQY
TRBV7-8	TRBJ1-1	ASSFGSASGWTEAF
TRBV28	TRBJ2-7	ASTPPGQVYEQY
TRBV19	TRBJ2-3	ASRDRATDTQY
TRBV7-2	TRBJ2-3	ASSSLAVLADTQY
TRBV6-5	TRBJ2-7	ASSSGWGGWQY
TRBV5-1	TRBJ1-1	ASSLASGNTEAF
TRBV28	TRBJ2-5	ASTTSGFRGTQY
TRBV15	TRBJ1-1	ATSRGVVGANTEAF
TRBV6-5	TRBJ1-2	ASAQTGQGVYGYT
TRBV5-6	TRBJ2-7	ASSLENRGLRYEQY
TRBV11-2	TRBJ1-2	ASSSGQYGYT
TRBV7-2	TRBJ2-5	ASSRRSGTGQETQY
TRBV28	TRBJ1-1	ASTSPGTGRNTEAF
TRBV27	TRBJ2-1	ASSLRDYPGNEQF
TRBV5-4	TRBJ1-2	ASSYIGEDGYT
TRBV6-2/TRBV6-3	TRBJ2-7	ASSPTSGRAGHEQY
TRBV6-5	TRBJ2-5	ASNREGHIVETQY
TRBV6-5	TRBJ1-1	ASSRSPNTEAF
TRBV29-1	TRBJ1-1	SVLQGGWTEAF
TRBV7-9	TRBJ2-7	ASSLGRTGGYEQY
TRBV11-2	TRBJ1-3	ASSREAWGDTIY
TRBV5-4	TRBJ1-2	ASREGQGVNYGYT
TRBV7-2	TRBJ2-2	ASSPRLGEGGELF
TRBV6-5	TRBJ1-2	ASSYSFRAPVYGYT
TRBV23-1	TRBJ2-7	ASSPRDRGWEQY
TRBV27	TRBJ1-2	ASSDRGGYGYT
TRBV7-3	TRBJ1-1	ASSRLGGSTEAF
TRBV7-9	TRBJ1-2	ASSLRNGEGLYGYT
TRBV7-2	TRBJ2-7	ASSLGQGSSYEQY
TRBV18	TRBJ1-3	ASSLSVGLSGNTIY
TRBV2	TRBJ2-4	ASGVPGAKNIQY
TRBV7-3	TRBJ1-3	ASSTRQGNTIY
TRBV7-8	TRBJ1-4	ASSWDRPNEKLF
TRBV27	TRBJ1-2	ASSFSATGGAAGYT
TRBV7-9	TRBJ2-5	ASSLARGQQETQY
TRBV7-3	TRBJ2-3	ASSYTGVTDTQY
TRBV6-5	TRBJ1-3	ASRRSRAAGNTIY
TRBV7-9	TRBJ2-7	ASSSSATTSGDPYEQY
TRBV18	TRBJ1-6	ASSLGAPGVRSPLH
TRBV25-1	TRBJ2-4	ASSKDSVRH
TRBV12-3/TRBV12-4	TRBJ1-1	ASSLVQNTEAF
TRBV7-2	TRBJ2-1	ASSSAYGTSGLGNEQF
TRBV6-2/TRBV6-3	TRBJ1-1	ASSRRQGVEAF
TRBV13	TRBJ2-2	ASSSGTGRTGELF